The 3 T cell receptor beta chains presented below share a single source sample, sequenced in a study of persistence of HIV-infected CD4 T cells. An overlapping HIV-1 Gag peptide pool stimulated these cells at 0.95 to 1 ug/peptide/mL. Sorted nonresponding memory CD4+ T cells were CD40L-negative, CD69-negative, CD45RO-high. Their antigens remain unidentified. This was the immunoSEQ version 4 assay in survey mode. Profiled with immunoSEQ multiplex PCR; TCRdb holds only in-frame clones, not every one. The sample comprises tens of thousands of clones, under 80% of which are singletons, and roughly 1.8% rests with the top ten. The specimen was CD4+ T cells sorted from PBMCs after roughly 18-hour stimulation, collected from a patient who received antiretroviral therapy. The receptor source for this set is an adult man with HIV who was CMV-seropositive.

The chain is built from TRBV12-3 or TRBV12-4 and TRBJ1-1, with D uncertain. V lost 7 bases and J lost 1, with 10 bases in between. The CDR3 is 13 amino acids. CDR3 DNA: TGTGCCAGCATCTCAACATCGAACACTGAAGCTTTCTTT. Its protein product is CASISTSNTEAFF.

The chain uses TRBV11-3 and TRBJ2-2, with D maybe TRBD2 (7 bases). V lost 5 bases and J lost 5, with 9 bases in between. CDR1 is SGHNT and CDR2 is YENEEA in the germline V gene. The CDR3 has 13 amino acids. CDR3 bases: TGTGCCAGCAGCGGGGGGGCGACCGGGGAGCTGTTTTTT. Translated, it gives CASSGGATGELFF.

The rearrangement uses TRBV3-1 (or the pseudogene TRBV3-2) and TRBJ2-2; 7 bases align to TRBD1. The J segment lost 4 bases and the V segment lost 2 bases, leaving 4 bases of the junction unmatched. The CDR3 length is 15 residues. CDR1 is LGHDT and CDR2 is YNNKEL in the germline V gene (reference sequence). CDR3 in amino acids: CASSQRGQFTGELFF. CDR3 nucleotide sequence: TGTGCCAGCAGCCAAAGGGGACAGTTCACCGGGGAGCTGTTTTTT.